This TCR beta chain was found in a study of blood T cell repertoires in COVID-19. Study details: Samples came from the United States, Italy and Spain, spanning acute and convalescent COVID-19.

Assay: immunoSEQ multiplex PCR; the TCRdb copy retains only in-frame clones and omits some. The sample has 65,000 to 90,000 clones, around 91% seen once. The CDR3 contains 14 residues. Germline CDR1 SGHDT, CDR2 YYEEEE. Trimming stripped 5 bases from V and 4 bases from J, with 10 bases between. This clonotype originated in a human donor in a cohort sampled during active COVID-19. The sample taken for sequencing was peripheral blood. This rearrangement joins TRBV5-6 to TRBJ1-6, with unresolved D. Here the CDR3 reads CASSLRAYNSPLHF. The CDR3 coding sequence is TGTGCCAGCAGTCTGAGGGCATATAATTCACCCCTCCACTTT.